This paragraph reports one T cell receptor beta chain. Measured with immunoSEQ multiplex PCR; TCRdb has only the in-frame clones, and not every one. The sample carries about 44,000 clones, around 92% recorded once. This sample was taken from a study of T cell changes during pregnancy in multiple sclerosis. In germline, CDR1 is SEHNR, CDR2 FQNEAQ (reference sequence). V was trimmed by 1 base and J by 3 bases, leaving 12 bases between them. The CDR3 sequence is 15 residues long. The source material was peripheral blood. The TCR comes from a female donor with multiple sclerosis, enrolled in a pregnancy study. The chain links TRBV7-9 to TRBJ1-1, with no clear D. CDR3 coding DNA: TGTGCCAGCAGCTTAGATGGTCCCCAGGACACTGAAGCTTTCTTT. Its translation: CASSLDGPQDTEAFF.